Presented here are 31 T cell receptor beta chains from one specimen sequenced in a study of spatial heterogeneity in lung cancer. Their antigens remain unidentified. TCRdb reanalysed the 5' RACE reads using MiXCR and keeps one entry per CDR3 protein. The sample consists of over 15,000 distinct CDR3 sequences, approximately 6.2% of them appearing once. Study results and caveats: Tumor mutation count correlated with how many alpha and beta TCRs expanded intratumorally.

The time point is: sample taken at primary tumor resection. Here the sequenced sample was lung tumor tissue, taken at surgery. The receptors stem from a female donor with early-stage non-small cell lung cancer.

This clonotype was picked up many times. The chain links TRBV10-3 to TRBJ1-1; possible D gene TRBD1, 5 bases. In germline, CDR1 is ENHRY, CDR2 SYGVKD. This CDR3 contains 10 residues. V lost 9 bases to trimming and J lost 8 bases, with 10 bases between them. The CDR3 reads CAIGHREAFF. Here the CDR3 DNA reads TGTGCCATAGGACACAGGGAAGCTTTCTTT.

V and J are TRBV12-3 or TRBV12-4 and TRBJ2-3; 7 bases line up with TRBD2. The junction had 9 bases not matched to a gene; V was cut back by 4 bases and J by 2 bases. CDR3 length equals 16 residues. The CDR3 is CASSSTLAAYTDTQYF. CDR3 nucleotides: TGTGCCAGCAGTTCAACGCTAGCGGCCTACACAGATACGCAGTATTTT.

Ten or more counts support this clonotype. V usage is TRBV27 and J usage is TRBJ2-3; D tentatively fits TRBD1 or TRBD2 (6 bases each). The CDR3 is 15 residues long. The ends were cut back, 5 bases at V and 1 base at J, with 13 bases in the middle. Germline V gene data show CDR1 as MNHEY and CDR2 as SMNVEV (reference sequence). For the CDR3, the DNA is TGTGCCAGCAGTAAGGGGGGCAGGGGCACAGATACGCAGTATTTT. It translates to CASSKGGRGTDTQYF.

The CDR3 DNA reads as TGTGCCTGGGGGGACTCCCTCTCTGGGGCCAACGTCCTGACTTTC. Translating gives CAWGDSLSGANVLTF. The V call is TRBV30, the J call TRBJ2-6; D possibly corresponds to TRBD2 (6 bases). This CDR3 is built from 15 residues. Germline CDR1 and CDR2: GTSNPN and SVGIG (reference sequence). Trimming stripped 5 bases from V and 0 bases from J, with 11 bases between.

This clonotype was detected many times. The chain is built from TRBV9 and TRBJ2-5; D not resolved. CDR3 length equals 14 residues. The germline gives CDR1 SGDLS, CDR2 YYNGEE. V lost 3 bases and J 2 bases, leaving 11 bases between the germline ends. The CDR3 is CASSAQTRQETQYF. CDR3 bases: TGTGCCAGCAGCGCCCAGACCAGGCAAGAGACCCAGTACTTC.

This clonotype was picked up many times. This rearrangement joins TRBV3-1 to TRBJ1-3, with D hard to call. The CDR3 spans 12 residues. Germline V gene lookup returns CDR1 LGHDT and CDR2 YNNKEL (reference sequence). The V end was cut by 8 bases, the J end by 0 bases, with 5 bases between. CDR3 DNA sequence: TGTGCCAGCCGGGACTCTGGAAACACCATATATTTT. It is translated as CASRDSGNTIYF.

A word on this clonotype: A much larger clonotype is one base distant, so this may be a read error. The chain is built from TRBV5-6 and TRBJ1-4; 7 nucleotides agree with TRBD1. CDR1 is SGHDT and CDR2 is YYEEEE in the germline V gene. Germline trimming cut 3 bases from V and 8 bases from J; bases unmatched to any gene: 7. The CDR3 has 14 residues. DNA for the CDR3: TGTGCCAGCAGCTCGACAGGGAACAGCGAAAAACTGTTTTTT. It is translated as CASSSTGNSEKLFF.

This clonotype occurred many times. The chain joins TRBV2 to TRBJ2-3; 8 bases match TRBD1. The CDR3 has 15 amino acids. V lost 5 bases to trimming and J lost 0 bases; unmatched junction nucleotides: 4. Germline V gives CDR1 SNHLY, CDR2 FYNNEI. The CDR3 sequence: CASSLQGASTDTQYF. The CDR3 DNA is TGTGCCAGCAGTCTTCAGGGGGCTAGCACAGATACGCAGTATTTT. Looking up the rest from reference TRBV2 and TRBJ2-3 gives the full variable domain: EPEVTQTPSHQVTQMGQEVILRCVPISNHLYFYWYRQILGQKVEFLVSFYNNEISEKSEIFDDQFSVERPDGSNFTLKIRSTKLEDSAMYFCASSLQGASTDTQYFGPGTRLTVL.

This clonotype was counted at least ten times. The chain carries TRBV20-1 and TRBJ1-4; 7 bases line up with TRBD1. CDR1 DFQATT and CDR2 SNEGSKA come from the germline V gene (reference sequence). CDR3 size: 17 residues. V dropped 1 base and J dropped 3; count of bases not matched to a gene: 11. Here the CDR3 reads CSARGAAGGTSNEKLFF. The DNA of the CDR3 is TGCAGTGCTAGAGGGGCGGCAGGGGGTACGTCTAATGAAAAACTGTTTTTT.

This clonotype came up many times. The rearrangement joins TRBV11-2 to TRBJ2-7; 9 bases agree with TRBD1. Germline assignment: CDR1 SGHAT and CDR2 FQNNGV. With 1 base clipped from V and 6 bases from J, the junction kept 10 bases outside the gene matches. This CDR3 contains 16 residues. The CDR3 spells CASSLGYRGLTVEQYF. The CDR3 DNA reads TGTGCCAGCAGCTTAGGCTACAGGGGGCTCACAGTCGAGCAGTACTTC. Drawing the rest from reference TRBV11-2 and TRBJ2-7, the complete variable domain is EAGVAQSPRYKIIEKRQSVAFWCNPISGHATLYWYQQILGQGPKLLIQFQNNGVVDDSQLPKDRFSAERLKGVDSTLKIQPAKLEDSAVYLCASSLGYRGLTVEQYFGPGTRLTVT.

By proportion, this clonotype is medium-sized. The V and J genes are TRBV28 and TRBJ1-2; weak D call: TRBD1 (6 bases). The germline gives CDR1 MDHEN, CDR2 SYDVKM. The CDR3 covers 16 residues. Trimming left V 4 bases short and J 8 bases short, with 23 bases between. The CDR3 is CASSWGRGKSPGGYTF. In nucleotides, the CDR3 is TGTGCCAGCAGTTGGGGGCGGGGAAAATCACCGGGCGGCTACACCTTC.

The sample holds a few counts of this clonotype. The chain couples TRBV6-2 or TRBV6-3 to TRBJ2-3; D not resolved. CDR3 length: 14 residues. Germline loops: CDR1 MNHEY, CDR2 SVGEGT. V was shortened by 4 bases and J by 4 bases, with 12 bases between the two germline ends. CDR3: CASSLRLGADTQYF. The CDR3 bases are TGTGCCAGCAGTTTACGTCTTGGCGCAGATACGCAGTATTTT.

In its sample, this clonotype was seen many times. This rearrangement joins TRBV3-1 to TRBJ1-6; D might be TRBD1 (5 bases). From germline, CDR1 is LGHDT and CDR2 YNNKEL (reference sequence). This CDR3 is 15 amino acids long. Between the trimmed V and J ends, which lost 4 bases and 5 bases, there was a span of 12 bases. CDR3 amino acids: CASSLLDSNNSPLHF. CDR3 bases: TGTGCCAGCAGCCTCCTTGACAGTAATAATTCACCCCTCCACTTT.

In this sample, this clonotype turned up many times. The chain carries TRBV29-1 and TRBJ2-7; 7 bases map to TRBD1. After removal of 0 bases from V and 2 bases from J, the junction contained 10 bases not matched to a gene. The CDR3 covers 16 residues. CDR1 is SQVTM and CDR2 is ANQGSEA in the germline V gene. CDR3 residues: CSVEDRGKNGTYEQYF. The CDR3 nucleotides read TGCAGCGTTGAAGACAGGGGGAAAAATGGTACCTACGAGCAGTACTTC.

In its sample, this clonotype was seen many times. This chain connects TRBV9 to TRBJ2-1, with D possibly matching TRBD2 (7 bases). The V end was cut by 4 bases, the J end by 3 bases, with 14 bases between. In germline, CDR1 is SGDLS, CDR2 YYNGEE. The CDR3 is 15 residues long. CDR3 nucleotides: TGTGCCAGCAGCCCCGAGGGGGGGCGCTACAATGAGCAGTTCTTC. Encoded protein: CASSPEGGRYNEQFF.

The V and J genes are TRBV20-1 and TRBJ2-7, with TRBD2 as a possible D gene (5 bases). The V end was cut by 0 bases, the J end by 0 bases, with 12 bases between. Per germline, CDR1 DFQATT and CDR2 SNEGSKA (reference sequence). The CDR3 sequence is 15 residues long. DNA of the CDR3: TGCAGTGCTAGAGATCCGAACGGGGTCTCCTACGAGCAGTACTTC. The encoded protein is CSARDPNGVSYEQYF.

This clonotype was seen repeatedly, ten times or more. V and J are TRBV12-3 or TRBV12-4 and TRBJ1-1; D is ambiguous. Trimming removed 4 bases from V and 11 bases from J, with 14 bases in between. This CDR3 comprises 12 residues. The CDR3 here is CASSSRVLSAFF. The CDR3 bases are TGTGCCAGCAGTTCTAGGGTCTTATCGGCTTTCTTT.

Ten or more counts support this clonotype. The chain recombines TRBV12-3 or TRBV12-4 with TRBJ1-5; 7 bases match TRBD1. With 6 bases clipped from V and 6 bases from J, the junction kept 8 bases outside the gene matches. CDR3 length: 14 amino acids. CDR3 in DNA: TGTGCCAGCAGAGACAGGGAGGATGGTCAGCCCCAGCATTTT. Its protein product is CASRDREDGQPQHF.

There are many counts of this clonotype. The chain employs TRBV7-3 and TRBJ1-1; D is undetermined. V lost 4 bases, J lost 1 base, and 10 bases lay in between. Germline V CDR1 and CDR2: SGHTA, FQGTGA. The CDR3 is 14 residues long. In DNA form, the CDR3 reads TGTGCCAGCAGCTCGGGCCGGGGGAACACTGAAGCTTTCTTT. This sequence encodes CASSSGRGNTEAFF.

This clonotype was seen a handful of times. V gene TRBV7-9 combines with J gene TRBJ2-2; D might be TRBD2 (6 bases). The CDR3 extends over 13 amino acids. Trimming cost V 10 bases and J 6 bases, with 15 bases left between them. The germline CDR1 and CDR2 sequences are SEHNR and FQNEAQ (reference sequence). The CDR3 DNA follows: TGTGCCAACAGGCCCGGGGGAGCCGGGGAGCTGTTTTTT. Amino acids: CANRPGGAGELFF.

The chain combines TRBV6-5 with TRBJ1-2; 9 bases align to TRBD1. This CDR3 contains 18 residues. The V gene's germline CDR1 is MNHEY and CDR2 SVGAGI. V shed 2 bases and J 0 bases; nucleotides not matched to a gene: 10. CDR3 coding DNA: TGTGCCAGCAGTTACGGTGGGACAGGGTCAATAGCTAACTATGGCTACACCTTC. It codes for CASSYGGTGSIANYGYTF.

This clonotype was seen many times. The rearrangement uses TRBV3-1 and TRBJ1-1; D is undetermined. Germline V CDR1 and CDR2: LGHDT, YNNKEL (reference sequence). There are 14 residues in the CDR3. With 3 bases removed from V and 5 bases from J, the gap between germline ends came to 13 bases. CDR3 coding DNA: TGTGCCAGCAGCCATCAAAGGGCGGGGACTGAAGCTTTCTTT. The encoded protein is CASSHQRAGTEAFF. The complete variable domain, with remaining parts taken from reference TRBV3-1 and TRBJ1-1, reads DTAVSQTPKYLVTQMGNDKSIKCEQNLGHDTMYWYKQDSKKFLKIMFSYNNKELIINETVPNRFSPKSPDKAHLNLHINSLELGDSAVYFCASSHQRAGTEAFFGQGTRLTVV.

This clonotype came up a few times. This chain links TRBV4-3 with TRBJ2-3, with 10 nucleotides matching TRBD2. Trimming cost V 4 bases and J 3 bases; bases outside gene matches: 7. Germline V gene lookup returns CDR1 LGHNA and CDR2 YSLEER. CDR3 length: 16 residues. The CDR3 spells CASSLEAGGHTDTQYF. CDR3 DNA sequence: TGCGCCAGCAGCCTTGAAGCGGGGGGGCATACAGATACGCAGTATTTT.

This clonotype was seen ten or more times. CDR3 in amino acids: CASSLPIQTETQYF. DNA for the CDR3: TGTGCCAGCAGTTTACCGATCCAAACGGAGACCCAGTACTTC. This chain links TRBV28 with TRBJ2-5; D unclear. CDR1 and CDR2 (germline): MDHEN, SYDVKM. V lost 2 bases and J 5 bases, leaving 12 bases between the germline ends. The CDR3 is made up of 14 amino acids.

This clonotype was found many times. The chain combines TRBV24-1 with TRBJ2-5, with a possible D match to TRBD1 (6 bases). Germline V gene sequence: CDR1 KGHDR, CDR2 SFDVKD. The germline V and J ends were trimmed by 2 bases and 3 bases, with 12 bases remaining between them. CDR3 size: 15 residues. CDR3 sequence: CATSDSDRPKETQYF. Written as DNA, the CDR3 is TGTGCCACCAGTGATTCGGACAGACCAAAAGAGACCCAGTACTTC.

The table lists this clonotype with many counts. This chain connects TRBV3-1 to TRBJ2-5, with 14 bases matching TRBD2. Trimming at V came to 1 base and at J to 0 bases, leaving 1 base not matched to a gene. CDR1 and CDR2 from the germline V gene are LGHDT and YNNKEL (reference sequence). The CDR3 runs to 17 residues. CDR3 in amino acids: CASSQGTSGGHQETQYF. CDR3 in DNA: TGTGCCAGCAGCCAAGGGACTAGCGGGGGGCACCAAGAGACCCAGTACTTC.

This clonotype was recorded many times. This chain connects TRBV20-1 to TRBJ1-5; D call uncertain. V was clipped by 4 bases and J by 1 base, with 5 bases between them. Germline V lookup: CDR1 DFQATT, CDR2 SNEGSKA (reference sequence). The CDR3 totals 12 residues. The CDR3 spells CSAIGSNQPQHF. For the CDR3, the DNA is TGCAGTGCTATAGGAAGCAATCAGCCCCAGCATTTT.

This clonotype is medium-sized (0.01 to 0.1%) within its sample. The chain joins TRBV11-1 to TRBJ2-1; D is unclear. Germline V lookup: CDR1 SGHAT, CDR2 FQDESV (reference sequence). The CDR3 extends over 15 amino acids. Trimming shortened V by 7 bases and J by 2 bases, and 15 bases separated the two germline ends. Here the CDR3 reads CASKPGQATYNEQFF. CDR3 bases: TGTGCCAGCAAACCCGGGCAGGCCACCTACAATGAGCAGTTCTTC.

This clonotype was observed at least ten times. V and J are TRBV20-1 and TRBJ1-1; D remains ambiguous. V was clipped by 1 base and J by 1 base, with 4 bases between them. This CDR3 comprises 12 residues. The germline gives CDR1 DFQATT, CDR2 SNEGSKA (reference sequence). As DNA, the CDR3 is TGCAGTGCTAGAGTCAGGAACACTGAAGCTTTCTTT. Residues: CSARVRNTEAFF.

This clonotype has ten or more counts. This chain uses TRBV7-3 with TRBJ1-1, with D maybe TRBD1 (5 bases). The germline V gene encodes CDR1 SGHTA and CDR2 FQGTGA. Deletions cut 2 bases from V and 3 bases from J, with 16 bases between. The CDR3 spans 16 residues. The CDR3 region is CASSLWSGKGYTEAFF. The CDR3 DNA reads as TGTGCCAGCAGCTTATGGTCAGGGAAGGGGTACACTGAAGCTTTCTTT.

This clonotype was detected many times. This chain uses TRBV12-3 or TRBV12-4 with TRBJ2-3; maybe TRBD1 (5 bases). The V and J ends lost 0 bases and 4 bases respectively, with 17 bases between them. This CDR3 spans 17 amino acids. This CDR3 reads CASSLAEGDSSADTQYF. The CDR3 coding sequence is TGTGCCAGCAGTTTAGCCGAAGGGGATTCTTCGGCAGATACGCAGTATTTT.